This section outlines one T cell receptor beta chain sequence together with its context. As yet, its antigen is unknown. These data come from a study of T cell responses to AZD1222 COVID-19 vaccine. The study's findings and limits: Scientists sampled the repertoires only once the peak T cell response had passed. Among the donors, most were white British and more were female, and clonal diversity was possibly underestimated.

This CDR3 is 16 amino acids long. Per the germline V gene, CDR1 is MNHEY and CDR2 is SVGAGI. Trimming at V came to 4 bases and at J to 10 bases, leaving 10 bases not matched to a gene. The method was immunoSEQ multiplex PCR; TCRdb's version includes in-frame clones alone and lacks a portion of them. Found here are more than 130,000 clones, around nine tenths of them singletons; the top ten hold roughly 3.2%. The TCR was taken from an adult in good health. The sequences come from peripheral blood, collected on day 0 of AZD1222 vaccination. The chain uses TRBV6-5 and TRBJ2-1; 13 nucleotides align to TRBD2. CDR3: CASSWGTSGTGAEQFF. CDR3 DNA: TGTGCCAGCAGTTGGGGGACTAGCGGGACGGGTGCCGAGCAGTTCTTC.